This is a list of T cell receptor beta chains from one sample in a study of Ad26.COV2.S vaccination and SARS-CoV-2 variants. Here immunoSEQ multiplex PCR was the method, and the copy in TCRdb shows in-frame clones only, minus some. This table holds hundreds of thousands of clones, roughly nine tenths found once. The sample was peripheral blood, taken in a trial of Ad26.COV2.S vaccine versus placebo. These receptors were taken from a person between 18 and 65 years old who received the Ad26.COV2.S COVID-19 vaccine or a placebo. Each CDR3 is given with its conserved first and last residue. D genes are given only for firm matches. The listing skips clone size in some rows; elsewhere it reads once, few, many or a size class.

TRBV30	TRBJ2-7	-	-	CAWSSSSPYEQYF	TGTGCCTGGAGTTCAAGCAGCCCCTACGAGCAGTACTTC
TRBV12-3/TRBV12-4	TRBJ1-6	-	-	CASTRRGNSPLHF	TGTGCCAGCACCCGGCGAGGTAATTCACCCCTCCACTTT
TRBV15	TRBJ1-5	few	-	CATSREGDRPQHF	TGTGCCACCAGCAGAGAAGGGGATCGGCCCCAGCATTTT
TRBV6-6	TRBJ1-2	-	TRBD1	CASSRFLSGGHYGYTF	TGTGCCAGCAGTCGATTCCTCTCAGGGGGCCACTATGGCTACACCTTC
TRBV30	TRBJ2-3	-	TRBD2	CAGRLAGAWDTQYF	TGTGCCGGACGACTAGCGGGAGCGTGGGATACGCAGTATTTT
TRBV4-3	TRBJ1-1	-	-	CASSRLGGLNTEAFF	TGCGCCAGCAGCCGCTTGGGGGGGTTGAACACTGAAGCTTTCTTT
TRBV27	TRBJ2-7	-	TRBD1	CASSLDWTGDYEQYF	TGTGCCAGCAGTTTGGATTGGACAGGGGATTACGAGCAGTACTTC
TRBV30	TRBJ1-5	-	-	CAWSVKSGQPQHF	TGTGCCTGGAGTGTAAAGTCGGGTCAGCCCCAGCATTTT
TRBV5-1	TRBJ2-1	-	-	CASSLARYNEQFF	TGCGCCAGCAGCTTGGCCAGGTACAATGAGCAGTTCTTC
TRBV2	TRBJ1-4	-	-	CASRRVGGQDGTNEKLFF	TGTGCCAGCCGTCGTGTTGGGGGGCAGGATGGAACTAATGAAAAACTGTTTTTT
TRBV29-1	TRBJ2-6	once	-	CSVPVSGANVLTF	TGCAGCGTTCCGGTCTCTGGGGCCAACGTCCTGACTTTC
TRBV18	TRBJ1-4	-	-	CASQGSGEKLFF	TGTGCCAGCCAGGGGTCTGGCGAAAAACTGTTTTTT
TRBV7-3	TRBJ1-6	-	TRBD1	CASSLTGGNYNSPLHF	TGTGCCAGCAGCTTGACAGGGGGGAACTATAATTCACCCCTCCACTTT
TRBV5-6	TRBJ1-1	-	-	CASSLNAGRIEAFF	TGTGCCAGCAGCTTGAACGCGGGACGGATCGAAGCTTTCTTT
TRBV5-1	TRBJ1-2	-	-	CASSLTGERNYGYTF	TGCGCCAGCAGCTTAACAGGAGAAAGGAACTATGGCTACACCTTC
TRBV3-1/TRBV3-2	TRBJ1-3	once	-	CASSTRVGSGNTIYF	TGTGCCAGCAGCACCAGGGTCGGGTCTGGAAACACCATATATTTT
TRBV9	TRBJ1-6	-	-	CASSVAPYNSPLHF	TGTGCCAGCAGCGTAGCTCCGTACAATTCACCCCTCCACTTT
TRBV6-5	TRBJ2-5	-	-	CASSYSVPLEETQYF	TGTGCCAGCAGTTACTCTGTACCCTTGGAAGAGACCCAGTACTTC
TRBV4-2	TRBJ2-7	-	-	CASSRGRLAGSDEQYF	TGTGCCAGCAGCCGGGGGCGGTTGGCAGGGAGTGACGAGCAGTACTTC
TRBV6-5	TRBJ2-7	-	-	CASSYSSAYEQYF	TGTGCCAGCAGTTACTCGTCGGCCTACGAGCAGTACTTC
TRBV7-8	TRBJ2-1	-	TRBD1	CASSSAGTGGLARPNEQFF	TGTGCCAGCAGCTCGGCCGGGACAGGGGGGCTAGCGCGCCCCAATGAGCAGTTCTTC
TRBV19	TRBJ1-3	-	TRBD1	CASSLPGTAGNTIYF	TGTGCCAGTAGTTTACCCGGGACAGCTGGAAACACCATATATTTT
TRBV3-1/TRBV3-2	TRBJ2-1	once	-	CASSHKFRGAGSPDGHNEQFF	TGTGCCAGCAGCCATAAATTTAGAGGAGCGGGCTCGCCCGACGGGCACAATGAGCAGTTCTTC
TRBV9	TRBJ1-5	-	-	CASSVAGNSNQPQHF	TGTGCCAGCAGCGTAGCTGGTAATAGCAATCAGCCCCAGCATTTT
TRBV6-5	TRBJ2-2	-	-	CASRNPGGTGELFF	TGTGCCAGCAGGAACCCAGGGGGGACCGGGGAGCTGTTTTTT
TRBV30	TRBJ1-6	-	-	CAWSVGENSPLHF	TGTGCCTGGAGTGTTGGGGAGAATTCACCCCTCCACTTT
TRBV12-3/TRBV12-4	TRBJ1-6	-	-	CASSPHGSPLHF	TGTGCCAGCAGCCCCCATGGATCACCCCTCCACTTT
TRBV3-1/TRBV3-2	TRBJ2-3	-	-	CASSQGGAEYTDTQYF	TGTGCCAGCAGCCAAGGAGGCGCGGAATACACAGATACGCAGTATTTT
TRBV2	TRBJ2-7	once	-	CASSETDYEQYF	TGTGCCAGCAGTGAGACAGACTACGAGCAGTACTTC
TRBV21-1	TRBJ2-2	few	-	CASSKAHNTGELFF	TGTGCCAGCAGCAAAGCGCACAACACCGGGGAGCTGTTTTTT
TRBV6-5	TRBJ2-7	-	-	CASSYSGAGALYEQYF	TGTGCCAGCAGTTACTCGGGGGCGGGAGCTCTGTACGAGCAGTACTTC
TRBV6-5	TRBJ1-2	-	TRBD1	CASSYRGTAYSYGYTF	TGTGCCAGCAGTTACAGGGGGACAGCCTACTCCTATGGCTACACCTTC
TRBV7-9	TRBJ1-3	-	-	CASSLGVGNTIYF	TGTGCCAGCAGCTTGGGCGTCGGAAACACCATATATTTT
TRBV5-1	TRBJ2-7	once	TRBD1	CASSLTGTGLNEQYF	TGCGCCAGCAGCTTGACCGGGACAGGGCTCAACGAGCAGTACTTC
TRBV4-2	TRBJ2-1	-	TRBD2	CASSPGLAGVNEQFF	TGTGCCAGCAGCCCAGGGCTAGCGGGAGTTAATGAGCAGTTCTTC
TRBV20-1	TRBJ1-3	-	-	CSASDLASGNTIYF	TGCAGTGCTAGTGACTTGGCCTCTGGAAACACCATATATTTT
TRBV29-1	TRBJ1-1	-	TRBD1	CSGRDSQRTEAFF	TGCAGCGGTCGGGACAGCCAGAGGACTGAAGCTTTCTTT
TRBV11-2	TRBJ2-5	-	-	CASSLGSGETQYF	TGTGCCAGCAGCTTAGGCAGTGGAGAGACCCAGTACTTC
TRBV3-1/TRBV3-2	TRBJ2-7	-	-	CASSPRELYEQYF	TGTGCCAGCAGCCCGAGGGAACTCTACGAGCAGTACTTC
TRBV7-2	TRBJ2-3	-	TRBD2	CASSFRMGLAGGPRDTQYF	TGTGCCAGCAGCTTTCGGATGGGACTAGCGGGGGGGCCTAGGGATACGCAGTATTTT
TRBV18	TRBJ1-4	once	TRBD1	CASSRDRGEKLFF	TGTGCCAGCTCAAGGGACAGGGGTGAAAAACTGTTTTTT
TRBV5-1	TRBJ2-7	-	-	CASSLSPGLAYEQYF	TGCGCCAGCAGCTTGAGCCCGGGACTCGCCTACGAGCAGTACTTC
TRBV19	TRBJ2-5	-	TRBD1	CASSIGGTGGKQETQYF	TGTGCCAGTAGTATAGGGGGGACAGGGGGCAAACAAGAGACCCAGTACTTC
TRBV5-1	TRBJ2-7	-	TRBD1	CASSGGQGAGEQYF	TGCGCCAGCAGCGGGGGACAGGGGGCTGGCGAGCAGTACTTC
TRBV19	TRBJ2-2	once	-	CASCRVANTGELFF	TGTGCCAGTTGCAGGGTGGCGAACACCGGGGAGCTGTTTTTT
TRBV6-4	TRBJ2-7	few	-	CASRSYEQYF	TGTGCCAGCAGGTCCTACGAGCAGTACTTC
TRBV7-8	TRBJ2-7	-	TRBD2	CASSFVGLEGSEQYF	TGTGCCAGCAGCTTTGTAGGACTAGAGGGCTCCGAGCAGTACTTC
TRBV21-1	TRBJ2-6	-	-	CASLLRTVSGTAGANVLTF	TGTGCCAGCCTATTGAGGACGGTCTCTGGCACGGCTGGGGCCAACGTCCTGACTTTC
TRBV3-1/TRBV3-2	TRBJ2-3	once	TRBD2	CASSQESSGDTQYF	TGTGCCAGCAGCCAAGAGAGTAGCGGGGATACGCAGTATTTT
TRBV6-5	TRBJ2-3	-	TRBD1	CASSPGTGSTDTQYF	TGTGCCAGCAGTCCAGGGACAGGGAGCACAGATACGCAGTATTTT
TRBV4-2	TRBJ1-1	-	-	CASSRDPGPRTEAFF	TGTGCCAGCAGCCGAGATCCGGGACCGCGGACTGAAGCTTTCTTT
TRBV7-8	TRBJ2-3	-	-	CASSLQGAGITDTQYF	TGTGCCAGCAGCTTACAAGGGGCAGGTATCACAGATACGCAGTATTTT
TRBV19	TRBJ2-7	-	-	CASSINWGSGYEQYF	TGTGCCAGTAGTATAAATTGGGGTTCTGGTTACGAGCAGTACTTC
TRBV24-1	TRBJ2-7	-	-	CATSEGYF	TGTGCCACCAGCGAGGGGTACTTC
TRBV19	TRBJ1-5	-	-	CASTGAIYGNQPQHF	TGTGCCAGTACAGGGGCGATCTACGGCAATCAGCCCCAGCATTTT
TRBV10-3	TRBJ1-1	-	TRBD1	CAISGQGEPEAFF	TGTGCCATCAGTGGACAGGGTGAACCTGAAGCTTTCTTT
TRBV7-2	TRBJ2-7	-	TRBD2	CASSLEAGGPEEQYF	TGTGCCAGCAGCTTAGAAGCGGGAGGGCCGGAAGAGCAGTACTTC